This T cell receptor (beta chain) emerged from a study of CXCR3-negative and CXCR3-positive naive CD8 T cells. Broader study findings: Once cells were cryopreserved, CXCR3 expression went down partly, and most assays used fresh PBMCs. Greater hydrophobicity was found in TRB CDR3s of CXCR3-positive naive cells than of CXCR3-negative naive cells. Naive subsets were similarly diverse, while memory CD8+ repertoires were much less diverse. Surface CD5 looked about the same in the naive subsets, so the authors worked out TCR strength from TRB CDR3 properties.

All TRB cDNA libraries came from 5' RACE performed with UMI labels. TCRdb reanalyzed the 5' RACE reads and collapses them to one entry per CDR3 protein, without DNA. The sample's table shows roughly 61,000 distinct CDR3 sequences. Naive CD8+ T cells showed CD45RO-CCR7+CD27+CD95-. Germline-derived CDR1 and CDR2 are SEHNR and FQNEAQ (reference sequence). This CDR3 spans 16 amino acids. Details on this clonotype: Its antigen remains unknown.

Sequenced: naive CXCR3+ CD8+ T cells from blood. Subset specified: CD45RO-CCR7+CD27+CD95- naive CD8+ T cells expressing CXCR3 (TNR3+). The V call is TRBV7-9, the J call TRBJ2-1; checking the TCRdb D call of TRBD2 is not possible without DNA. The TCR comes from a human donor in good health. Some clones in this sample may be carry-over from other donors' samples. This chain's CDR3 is CASSTSVRGDYNEQFF.